The 27 T cell receptor beta chains in this list originate from one sample, sequenced in a study of OX40 agonist ivuxolimab in advanced cancers. Profiled with immunoSEQ multiplex PCR; TCRdb holds only in-frame clones, not every one. Of tens of thousands of clones listed, 85% to 90% are singletons. This specimen was CD4+ or CD8+ T cells sorted from blood, taken in a trial of the OX40 agonist ivuxolimab. The receptors derive from an adult with an advanced solid tumor such as melanoma, head and neck, liver or kidney cancer.

DNA of the CDR3: TGTGCCAGCAGTTACTCAGGACAGTCGGTTTCTTCACCCCTCCACTTT. Its protein is CASSYSGQSVSSPLHF. The rearrangement uses TRBV6-5 and TRBJ1-6; possible D gene TRBD1, 6 bases. Germline CDR1 is MNHEY and CDR2 is SVGAGI. This CDR3 is built from 16 residues. The V gene lost 0 bases and the J gene lost 9 bases, with 15 bases spanning the gap.

The V and J genes are TRBV9 and TRBJ1-1; unclear D gene. This CDR3 has 14 residues. V was pared by 1 base and J by 4 bases, with 11 bases between. Germline V CDR1 and CDR2: SGDLS, YYNGEE. CDR3 amino acids: CASSVWGAGTEAFF. The CDR3 DNA follows: TGTGCCAGCAGCGTATGGGGAGCGGGCACTGAAGCTTTCTTT.

The chain joins TRBV7-9 to TRBJ2-7; D unclear. The CDR3 totals 13 residues. Per germline, CDR1 SEHNR and CDR2 FQNEAQ (reference sequence). Trimming pared 1 base from V and 3 bases from J, leaving 7 bases between. In nucleotides, the CDR3 is TGTGCCAGCAGCTTAGGCTTTAACTACGAGCAGTACTTC. Protein: CASSLGFNYEQYF.

This clone was seen once. This sequence joins TRBV30 and TRBJ1-2; TRBD1 agrees at 7 bases. Germline trimming cut 2 bases from V and 2 bases from J; bases unmatched to any gene: 8. CDR1 and CDR2 (germline): GTSNPN, SVGIG (reference sequence). The length of the CDR3 is 15 residues. The chain's CDR3 is CAWSPTGQINYGYTF. The CDR3 DNA follows: TGTGCCTGGAGTCCGACGGGACAGATAAACTATGGCTACACCTTC.

The chain uses TRBV7-9 and TRBJ2-7; D may correspond to TRBD1 or TRBD2 (5 bases each). The CDR3 consists of 13 residues. The germline V and J ends were trimmed by 2 bases and 5 bases, with 10 bases remaining between them. From germline, CDR1 is SEHNR and CDR2 FQNEAQ (reference sequence). CDR3 coding DNA: TGTGCCAGCAGCTTATTTATGGGGGACGAGCAGTACTTC. Translated, it gives CASSLFMGDEQYF.

J is TRBJ1-4 and V is TRBV14, with 10 bases that match TRBD1. After removal of 5 bases from V and 7 bases from J, the junction contained 7 bases not matched to a gene. The germline gives CDR1 SGHDN, CDR2 FVKESK. The CDR3 runs to 15 residues. The CDR3, as DNA: TGTGCCAGCAGCGGCCGGGACAGGGGTTCTGAAAAACTGTTTTTT. The encoded protein is CASSGRDRGSEKLFF. Drawing the rest from reference TRBV14 and TRBJ1-4, the complete variable domain is EAGVTQFPSHSVIEKGQTVTLRCDPISGHDNLYWYRRVMGKEIKFLLHFVKESKQDESGMPNNRFLAERTGGTYSTLKVQPAELEDSGVYFCASSGRDRGSEKLFFGSGTQLSVL.

V is TRBV27 and J is TRBJ2-5; D is perhaps TRBD2 (6 bases). Trimming took 5 bases from V and 4 from J, leaving 14 bases between them. The germline CDR1 and CDR2 sequences are MNHEY and SMNVEV (reference sequence). The CDR3 is 14 residues long. CDR3: CASSRPSEVETQYF. The CDR3 region has the DNA TGTGCCAGCAGTCGGCCTAGCGAGGTAGAGACCCAGTACTTC.

This chain connects TRBV2 to TRBJ2-5, with 8 bases lining up with TRBD2. V lost 3 bases to trimming and J lost 7 bases; unmatched junction nucleotides: 4. This CDR3 has 13 amino acids. CDR1 and CDR2 from the germline V gene are SNHLY and FYNNEI. The CDR3 protein is CASSDGLAGTQYF. Here the CDR3 DNA reads TGTGCCAGCAGTGATGGGCTAGCGGGGACCCAGTACTTC. Combining the CDR3 with reference TRBV2 and TRBJ2-5 gives the whole variable domain EPEVTQTPSHQVTQMGQEVILRCVPISNHLYFYWYRQILGQKVEFLVSFYNNEISEKSEIFDDQFSVERPDGSNFTLKIRSTKLEDSAMYFCASSDGLAGTQYFGPGTRLLVL.

This chain joins TRBV5-1 and TRBJ1-4; D is undetermined. Germline V gene data show CDR1 as SGHRS and CDR2 as YFSETQ. The V and J ends lost 4 bases and 2 bases respectively, with 18 bases between them. The CDR3 extends over 17 amino acids. CDR3 in amino acids: CASSPNWLGYTNEKLFF. The CDR3 region has the DNA TGCGCCAGCAGCCCAAATTGGTTAGGTTATACTAATGAAAAACTGTTTTTT.

The rearrangement uses TRBV15 and TRBJ2-1, with D unclear. Germline CDR1 and CDR2: LNHNV and YYDKDF (reference sequence). The CDR3 loop spans 17 amino acids. Trimming shortened V by 3 bases and J by 0 bases, and 15 bases separated the two germline ends. The CDR3 DNA reads TGTGCCACCAGCAGTTCAAACAGCCGGAACTCCTACAATGAGCAGTTCTTC. It yields the protein CATSSSNSRNSYNEQFF.

V gene TRBV10-1 combines with J gene TRBJ2-3, with 9 positions matching TRBD2. Unmatched junction bases numbered 5, after V lost 6 bases and J lost 1 base. This CDR3 contains 15 residues. Germline values: CDR1 WNHNN, CDR2 SYGVQD (reference sequence). The CDR3 DNA follows: TGCGCCAGCAGCGGGACTAGCCTTGGCACAGATACGCAGTATTTT. Residues: CASSGTSLGTDTQYF.

The chain is built from TRBV27 and TRBJ2-3, with a possible D match to TRBD1 (6 bases). Germline CDR1 and CDR2: MNHEY and SMNVEV (reference sequence). The CDR3 runs 17 residues. The V end was cut by 5 bases, the J end by 0 bases, with 18 bases between. The CDR3 sequence: CASSPAVDRTSTDTQYF. The DNA for the CDR3 is TGTGCCAGCAGTCCGGCCGTGGACAGAACTAGCACAGATACGCAGTATTTT.

The chain carries TRBV12-5 and TRBJ2-3; the D gene is possibly TRBD1 (6 bases). This CDR3 has 14 residues. V dropped 1 base and J dropped 2 bases, with 7 bases sitting between them. The germline gives CDR1 LGHNT, CDR2 FRNRAP. CDR3: CASGLDRVTDTQYF. The DNA of the CDR3 is TGTGCTAGTGGTTTGGACAGGGTCACAGATACGCAGTATTTT.

V gene TRBV5-1 combines with J gene TRBJ1-1; D gene ambiguous. V gave up 4 bases and J gave up 0 bases, with 13 bases separating them. Looked up from germline, CDR1 is SGHRS and CDR2 is YFSETQ. The CDR3 has 15 amino acids. The DNA of the CDR3 is TGCGCCAGCAGCCGGACCCGGACGGTGAACACTGAAGCTTTCTTT. It yields the protein CASSRTRTVNTEAFF.

The rearrangement joins TRBV28 to TRBJ2-7, with 9 bases that match TRBD1. Trimming removed 2 bases from V and 2 bases from J; junction bases left unmatched: 1. This CDR3 is built from 14 residues. The V gene's germline CDR1 is MDHEN and CDR2 SYDVKM. Here the CDR3 DNA reads TGTGCCAGCAGTTTAGGACAGGGGACCTACGAGCAGTACTTC. It specifies CASSLGQGTYEQYF.

The chain has TRBV6-5 and TRBJ2-7; 8 bases align to TRBD1. CDR3 size: 15 residues. Germline V gene data show CDR1 as MNHEY and CDR2 as SVGAGI. Trimming took 8 bases from V and 4 from J; bases not matched to a gene: 13. The CDR3 sequence: CASGRPPGGRYEQYF. The CDR3 nucleotides are TGTGCCAGCGGTAGACCCCCAGGGGGCCGTTACGAGCAGTACTTC.

The chain links TRBV14 to TRBJ2-3; TRBD2 matches at 8 bases. This CDR3 comprises 14 residues. V lost 4 bases and J lost 13; bases outside the gene matches: 13. The V gene's germline CDR1 is SGHDN and CDR2 FVKESK. The CDR3 protein is CASSPGTRGPREYF. Here the CDR3 DNA reads TGTGCCAGCAGCCCCGGGACTAGGGGCCCCCGGGAGTATTTT.

The V and J genes are TRBV27 and TRBJ1-2; TRBD1 might be the D (6 bases). Germline values: CDR1 MNHEY, CDR2 SMNVEV (reference sequence). CDR3 length: 16 residues. The V and J ends lost 4 bases and 7 bases respectively, with 22 bases between them. In nucleotides, the CDR3 is TGTGCCAGCAGTTCCGAGCCGACGGGGGGGGCGAGTGGCTACACCTTC. Translation gives CASSSEPTGGASGYTF.

On this clone: This sample also contains other DNA sequences that code for the same CDR3. The CDR3 reads CASSIVRGGYEQYF. The DNA for the CDR3 is TGTGCCAGTAGTATTGTGCGTGGAGGCTACGAGCAGTACTTC. V gene TRBV19 combines with J gene TRBJ2-7, with D tentatively TRBD2 (5 bases). V was clipped by 3 bases and J by 3 bases, with 12 bases between them. CDR1 and CDR2 (germline): LNHDA, SQIVND (reference sequence). This CDR3 has 14 residues.

The table lists this clone with a few counts. The V and J genes are TRBV2 and TRBJ2-7; TRBD2 matches 10 bases. From germline, CDR1 is SNHLY and CDR2 FYNNEI. The CDR3 length is 12 residues. V shed 4 bases, J shed 11 bases, and the junction held 5 bases outside the gene matches. The CDR3 loop reads CASSALAGAEYF. The CDR3 region has the DNA TGTGCCAGCAGTGCCCTAGCGGGAGCCGAGTACTTC.

V gene TRBV5-1 combines with J gene TRBJ1-6; D might be TRBD1 (5 bases). V was trimmed by 6 bases and J by 0 bases, leaving 13 bases between them. CDR3 length: 16 residues. CDR1 SGHRS and CDR2 YFSETQ come from the germline V gene. CDR3 nucleotide sequence: TGCGCCAGCACCTGGGACCGCAGCTCCTATAATTCACCCCTCCACTTT. This gives the protein CASTWDRSSYNSPLHF. The variable domain in full, completed from reference TRBV5-1 and TRBJ1-6, reads KAGVTQTPRYLIKTRGQQVTLSCSPISGHRSVSWYQQTPGQGLQFLFEYFSETQRNKGNFPGRFSGRQFSNSRSEMNVSTLELGDSALYLCASTWDRSSYNSPLHFGNGTRLTVT.

The V gene is TRBV5-1, the J gene TRBJ2-1; 12 nucleotides line up with TRBD2. Losses at the gene ends were 0 bases for V and 3 bases for J; bases not matched to a gene: 13. The CDR3 has 20 residues. Germline lookup yields CDR1 SGHRS and CDR2 YFSETQ. The CDR3 region is CASSLGGLAGPGGLYNEQFF. CDR3 DNA sequence: TGCGCCAGCAGCTTGGGGGGACTAGCGGGTCCAGGAGGTCTCTACAATGAGCAGTTCTTC.

The chain combines TRBV18 with TRBJ1-3; D not resolved. The CDR3 is 10 amino acids. Germline assignment: CDR1 KGHSH and CDR2 LQKENI. Trimming removed 5 bases from V and 4 bases from J, with 0 bases in between. CDR3 residues: CASSGNTIYF. The CDR3 DNA reads TGTGCCAGCTCAGGAAACACCATATATTTT.

V is TRBV4-1 and J is TRBJ1-1; D unclear. The V end was cut by 1 base, the J end by 1 base, with 4 bases between. CDR1 MGHRA and CDR2 YSYEKL come from the germline V gene. CDR3 length: 13 amino acids. CDR3 DNA: TGCGCCAGCAGCCAAGTTGAGAACACTGAAGCTTTCTTT. Its translation is CASSQVENTEAFF.

The V call is TRBV7-9, the J call TRBJ2-2, with TRBD1 matching over 7 bases. Per germline, CDR1 SEHNR and CDR2 FQNEAQ (reference sequence). This CDR3 comprises 16 residues. With V trimmed by 5 bases and J by 1 base, 7 bases remained unmatched. The CDR3 DNA reads as TGTGCCAGCAGCCCAACGGGACAGATGAACACCGGGGAGCTGTTTTTT. Translation gives CASSPTGQMNTGELFF.

The chain employs TRBV7-9 and TRBJ2-7; no firm D call. The germline V gene encodes CDR1 SEHNR and CDR2 FQNEAQ (reference sequence). The CDR3 spans 12 residues. Trimming shortened V by 5 bases and J by 3 bases, and 8 bases separated the two germline ends. The CDR3 sequence: CASSPSGYEQYF. In DNA form, the CDR3 reads TGTGCCAGCAGCCCCTCCGGCTACGAGCAGTACTTC.

Remarks on this clone: Different DNA sequences within this sample yield the same CDR3. The chain employs TRBV27 and TRBJ1-4; D gene uncertain. There are 14 residues in the CDR3. The germline V gene encodes CDR1 MNHEY and CDR2 SMNVEV (reference sequence). Trimming stripped 2 bases from V and 8 bases from J, with 12 bases between. This chain's CDR3 is CASSLTQGLEKLFF. In DNA, the CDR3 is TGTGCCAGCAGTTTAACCCAAGGCCTAGAAAAACTGTTTTTT.